These T cell receptor beta chains were read from a single sample in a study of cytomegalovirus exposure and HLA in healthy donors. TCRdb's table, derived via immunoSEQ multiplex PCR, lists solely in-frame clones and lacks some. The table lists nearly 95,000 clones, approximately 63% of them singletons. Sequenced sample: PBMCs. The receptors shown here come from a woman aged 30 to 39 in good health and CMV-seronegative. The CDR3 runs from the conserved cysteine through the conserved F or W. The D gene is left open where the match is weak. Only part of the rows carry a size: once, few, many, or a class if the clone is expanded.

V gene	J gene	clone size	D gene	CDR3 DNA	CDR3 protein
TRBV6-1	TRBJ2-2	-	-	TGTGCCAGCAGTGACCTCCTAGCCTACACCGGGGAGCTGTTTTTT	CASSDLLAYTGELFF
TRBV4-1	TRBJ1-5	-	-	TGCGCCAGCAGCCAATCGCGTAGCAATCAGCCCCAGCATTTT	CASSQSRSNQPQHF
TRBV28	TRBJ1-3	-	-	TGTGCCAGCAGTTTTCCCGTCGCAGGCCTCCACTCTGGAAACACCATATATTTT	CASSFPVAGLHSGNTIYF
TRBV5-1	TRBJ2-7	once	TRBD2	TGCGCCAGCAGCTTGGCCCGGGGGCCGCCTAGCGGGACAGACAACGAGCAGTACTTC	CASSLARGPPSGTDNEQYF
TRBV28	TRBJ2-7	few	TRBD2	TGTGCCAGCAGTCAAAGAGGGCTAGCGGATAGACTTTACGAGCAGTACTTC	CASSQRGLADRLYEQYF
TRBV10-3	TRBJ2-5	-	TRBD1	TGTGCCATCAGTGAGGTGGGGGACAGAAGACAAGAGACCCAGTACTTC	CAISEVGDRRQETQYF
TRBV28	TRBJ2-2	-	-	TGTGCCAGCAGATTAACAGGGTATGCCGGGGAGCTGTTTTTT	CASRLTGYAGELFF
TRBV4-1	TRBJ2-2	-	-	TGCGCCAGCAGCCAAGCTGACAGTGTAGGGGAGCTGTTTTTT	CASSQADSVGELFF
TRBV28	TRBJ2-7	-	TRBD1	TGTGCCAGCAGTTATACCGGGTCACAGGGGGTATACGAGCAGTACTTC	CASSYTGSQGVYEQYF
TRBV7-2	TRBJ2-1	-	TRBD1	TGTGCCAGCAGCTCACGCCGGGACAGAATCAATGAGCAGTTCTTC	CASSSRRDRINEQFF
TRBV5-1	TRBJ2-3	-	TRBD2	TGCGCCAGCAGCTTGTCCGTGACTAGCGGCACAGATACGCAGTATTTT	CASSLSVTSGTDTQYF
TRBV7-9	TRBJ1-1	once	TRBD1	TGTGCCAGCAGCTTTCCGGGACAGGGGGACACTGAAGCTTTCTTT	CASSFPGQGDTEAFF
TRBV6-5	TRBJ1-5	-	-	TGTGCCAGCAGTTACAGGGGCAGTGGTCAGCCCCAGCATTTT	CASSYRGSGQPQHF
TRBV11-2	TRBJ2-5	few	TRBD2	TGTGCCAGCAGCCGATGGACTAGCGGGGTGCAGCAAGAGACCCAGTACTTC	CASSRWTSGVQQETQYF
TRBV19	TRBJ2-7	once	TRBD1	TGTGCCAGTAGGCGGGACAGGGGGCACTACGAGCAGTACTTC	CASRRDRGHYEQYF
TRBV11-2	TRBJ2-1	-	-	TGTGCCAGCAGCTCTGAGAGGAGTGAGCAGTTCTTC	CASSSERSEQFF
TRBV6-1	TRBJ1-5	-	-	TGTGCCAGCAGTGTCCAAGGACGGGAACCCCAGCATTTT	CASSVQGREPQHF
TRBV2	TRBJ2-5	-	TRBD1	TGTGCCAGCAGTGCCCCGAGGACAGGGCAAGAGACCCAGTACTTC	CASSAPRTGQETQYF
TRBV29-1	TRBJ1-4	-	-	TGCAGCGTTGAAGTCATGGGACACGATAATGAAAAACTGTTTTTT	CSVEVMGHDNEKLFF
TRBV30	TRBJ2-1	-	-	TGTGCCTGGAGTGTTGGGGGAGGCGGTTTCTTC	CAWSVGGGGFF
TRBV6-6	TRBJ2-5	few	TRBD2	TGTGCCAGCAGTCCGGGGGGGCGCGAGACCCAGTACTTC	CASSPGGRETQYF
TRBV7-2	TRBJ1-1	-	-	TGTGCCAGCAGCGGTTGGGAGGGATGGAATGAAGCTTTCTTT	CASSGWEGWNEAFF
TRBV27	TRBJ2-7	-	TRBD2	TGTGCCAGCAGTCCACCGCCGGGGACTAGGACTTCCTACGAGCAGTACTTC	CASSPPPGTRTSYEQYF